These 25 T cell receptor beta chains were sequenced from one sample in a study of T cell repertoires in cytomegalovirus infection. A single record per CDR3 protein comes from TCRdb applying MiXCR to the reads. The sample includes hundreds of thousands of distinct CDR3 sequences, approximately 32% of them seen just once. Their target antigens are unknown. The sequencing here drew on cultured CD8+ T cells from PBMCs, taken from culture after CMV antigen stimulation. Receptors were obtained from a human donor in good health (CMV status not recorded). Some clones in this sample may be carry-over from other donors' samples.

The chain couples TRBV27 to TRBJ2-7; unclear D gene. Trimming pared 5 bases from V and 3 bases from J, leaving 11 bases between. CDR1 and CDR2 (germline): MNHEY, SMNVEV (reference sequence). This CDR3 has 13 residues. The CDR3 spells CASSAGFHYEQYF. CDR3 DNA: TGTGCCAGCAGTGCCGGGTTCCACTACGAGCAGTACTTC.

This clonotype was observed a few times. The chain has TRBV7-2 and TRBJ2-3; 11 bases agree with TRBD2. Germline trimming cut 5 bases from V and 2 bases from J; bases unmatched to any gene: 15. The CDR3 runs to 19 residues. Germline V gene data show CDR1 as SGHTA and CDR2 as FQGNSA. This chain's CDR3 is CASSLEETSGVFFTDTQYF. For the CDR3, the DNA is TGTGCCAGCAGCCTAGAGGAGACTAGCGGGGTCTTCTTCACAGATACGCAGTATTTT.

In regard to this clonotype: A read error may explain this, as a much larger clone is one base away. The chain couples TRBV7-6 to TRBJ1-3, with D possibly matching TRBD1 (5 bases). CDR3 length: 15 residues. From germline, CDR1 is SGHVS and CDR2 FNYEAQ. V was clipped by 8 bases and J by 2 bases, with 16 bases between them. The CDR3 DNA reads as TGTGCCAGCGCCGAGACAGTCAACCCTGGAAACACCATATATTTT. It codes for CASAETVNPGNTIYF.

This clonotype has just a few counts. The rearrangement uses TRBV7-9 and TRBJ1-1; perhaps TRBD1 as D (6 bases). CDR1 and CDR2 (germline): SEHNR, FQNEAQ (reference sequence). This CDR3 comprises 15 residues. V was cut by 5 bases and J by 5 bases, with 18 bases left in between. CDR3 sequence (DNA): TGTGCCAGCAGCCCGGCAGGGGCTAGGAGAACTGAAGCTTTCTTT. Amino acid sequence: CASSPAGARRTEAFF.

The chain recombines TRBV7-6 with TRBJ1-5, with 7 positions matching TRBD1. V was clipped by 2 bases and J by 0 bases; unmatched bases: 4. The germline V gene has CDR1 SGHVS and CDR2 FNYEAQ. The CDR3 sequence is 16 residues long. CDR3 in amino acids: CASSLSGTDSNQPQHF. The CDR3 DNA reads as TGTGCCAGCAGCTTATCCGGGACAGATAGCAATCAGCCCCAGCATTTT. The full variable domain, completed using reference TRBV7-6 and TRBJ1-5, is GAGVSQSPRYKVTKRGQDVALRCDPISGHVSLYWYRQALGQGPEFLTYFNYEAQQDKSGLPNDRFSAERPEGSISTLTIQRTEQRDSAMYRCASSLSGTDSNQPQHFGDGTRLSIL.

This clonotype was counted at least ten times. This rearrangement joins TRBV7-9 to TRBJ2-7; D perhaps matches TRBD2 (5 bases). This CDR3 comprises 16 residues. Trimming removed 6 bases at V and 0 bases at J, with 18 bases between. The germline V gene encodes CDR1 SEHNR and CDR2 FQNEAQ (reference sequence). The CDR3 region has the DNA TGTGCCAGCAGAGCGACGGTGGGAGTGGGCTCCTACGAGCAGTACTTC. Its protein is CASRATVGVGSYEQYF.

CDR3 region: CASSLTGSDTEAFF. In DNA form, the CDR3 reads TGTGCCAGCAGCTTGACAGGGTCGGACACTGAAGCTTTCTTT. The genes are TRBV5-6 and TRBJ1-1, with D possibly TRBD1 on 6 matching bases. Trimming cost V 1 base and J 3 bases, with 10 bases left between them. Germline V gene sequence: CDR1 SGHDT, CDR2 YYEEEE. The CDR3 loop spans 14 amino acids. The variable domain in full, completed from reference TRBV5-6 and TRBJ1-1, reads DAGVTQSPTHLIKTRGQQVTLRCSPKSGHDTVSWYQQALGQGPQFIFQYYEEEERQRGNFPDRFSGHQFPNYSSELNVNALLLGDSALYLCASSLTGSDTEAFFGQGTRLTVV.

This clonotype was detected ten times or more. V is TRBV7-2 and J is TRBJ1-3; D not certain. V was clipped by 1 base and J by 4 bases, with 14 bases between them. CDR1 is SGHTA, CDR2 FQGNSA, per germline. The length of the CDR3 is 16 residues. The CDR3 sequence: CASSLGDIVWGNTIYF. The CDR3 DNA is TGTGCCAGCAGCTTAGGCGACATCGTCTGGGGAAACACCATATATTTT.

This clonotype was seen ten or more times. The chain uses TRBV7-2 and TRBJ2-2, with a weak D call TRBD2 (6 bases). The CDR3 consists of 18 residues. From germline, CDR1 is SGHTA and CDR2 FQGNSA. The V end lost 0 bases, the J end lost 2 bases, and 16 bases lay between the germline ends. The CDR3 DNA is TGTGCCAGCAGCTTAGCGATAAGGACGGGGGTTAACACCGGGGAGCTGTTTTTT. This gives the protein CASSLAIRTGVNTGELFF.

The J gene is TRBJ1-6, the V gene TRBV6-6; 9 bases agree with TRBD1. The CDR3 is 17 residues long. J lost 9 bases, V lost 3 bases, and 12 bases had no gene match. Germline CDR1 and CDR2: MNHNY and SVGAGI (reference sequence). CDR3 sequence: CASSYLTPGQGGSPLHF. The CDR3 nucleotides read TGTGCCAGCAGTTATCTTACACCGGGACAGGGTGGTTCACCCCTCCACTTT.

As to this clonotype: It may be a read error: a sequence one base away is much more abundant. The CDR3 DNA reads TGTGTCAGCAGGCCGACTAGCGGGGGGGGGGCAGATACGCAGTATTTT. It is translated as CVSRPTSGGGADTQYF. The rearrangement links TRBV7-6 to TRBJ2-3, with 14 bases matching TRBD2. The CDR3 consists of 16 residues. The germline V gene encodes CDR1 SGHVS and CDR2 FNYEAQ. Variable domain in full (rest from reference TRBV7-6 and TRBJ2-3): GAGVSQSPRYKVTKRGQDVALRCDPISGHVSLYWYRQALGQGPEFLTYFNYEAQQDKSGLPNDRFSAERPEGSISTLTIQRTEQRDSAMYRCVSRPTSGGGADTQYFGPGTRLTVL.

This clonotype was recorded once. This chain joins TRBV5-4 and TRBJ2-1; possibly TRBD2 for D (7 bases). Germline V CDR1 and CDR2: SGHNT, YYREEE (reference sequence). CDR3 length: 15 amino acids. V was clipped by 4 bases and J by 4 bases, with 15 bases between them. CDR3 DNA: TGTGCCAGCAGCCGAGGGGGGGCGGGTTACAATGAGCAGTTCTTC. Residues: CASSRGGAGYNEQFF.

This clonotype occurred many times. The genes are TRBV7-2 and TRBJ2-4, with 7 bases fitting TRBD2. Germline loops: CDR1 SGHTA, CDR2 FQGNSA. The ends lost 5 bases at V and 4 bases at J; junction bases unmatched: 8. This CDR3 contains 15 residues. For the CDR3, the DNA is TGTGCCAGCAGCCCCCTTGGGCGGGGGAAAAACATTCAGTACTTC. Protein sequence: CASSPLGRGKNIQYF.

A note on this clonotype: One end of the junction is discordant with germline, which a read error may explain. V usage is TRBV7-2 and J usage is TRBJ2-3; D remains ambiguous. This CDR3 comprises 16 residues. Germline values: CDR1 SGHTA, CDR2 FQGNSA. CDR3 protein: CAGSLWAPTSTDTQYF. CDR3 bases: TGTGCCGGCAGCCTCTGGGCCCCAACTAGCACAGATACGCAGTATTTT.

Turning to this clonotype: The germline gene is not matched at one end of the junction; a read error may be the cause. This rearrangement joins TRBV6-2 or TRBV6-3 to TRBJ2-1, with no clear D. CDR1 and CDR2 (germline): MNHEY, SVGEGT. This CDR3 has 14 amino acids. CDR3 protein: CATSRQSSYNEQFF. In nucleotides, the CDR3 is TGTGCCACCAGTCGGCAGAGCTCCTACAATGAGCAGTTCTTC.

J is TRBJ1-6 and V is TRBV7-2; D ambiguous. Between the trimmed V and J ends, which lost 6 bases and 7 bases, there was a span of 25 bases. The CDR3 contains 18 residues. Germline V gene sequence: CDR1 SGHTA, CDR2 FQGNSA. DNA for the CDR3: TGTGCCAGCAGTCCTCAGGAGTTGATAAGGGATAAGAATTCACCCCTCCACTTT. It translates to CASSPQELIRDKNSPLHF. Full variable domain (rest looked up from reference TRBV7-2 and TRBJ1-6): GAGVSQSPSNKVTEKGKDVELRCDPISGHTALYWYRQSLGQGLEFLIYFQGNSAPDKSGLPSDRFSAERTGGSVSTLTIQRTQQEDSAVYLCASSPQELIRDKNSPLHFGNGTRLTVT.

V usage is TRBV6-1 and J usage is TRBJ2-2, with D uncertain. The V end was cut by 0 bases, the J end by 2 bases, with 13 bases between. The CDR3 has 17 amino acids. Per germline, CDR1 MNHNS and CDR2 SASEGT. Here the CDR3 DNA reads TGTGCCAGCAGTGAAGCTCTAGGTCACAGAAACACCGGGGAGCTGTTTTTT. Translated: CASSEALGHRNTGELFF.

The CDR3 DNA reads TGTGCCAGCAGCTTCAAGACGGATACGCAGTATTTT. This codes for CASSFKTDTQYF. This chain joins TRBV7-9 and TRBJ2-3; D is unclear. This CDR3 has 12 amino acids. CDR1 SEHNR and CDR2 FQNEAQ come from the germline V gene (reference sequence). V dropped 3 bases and J dropped 6 bases, with 7 bases sitting between them.

This clonotype has a count of ten or more. The chain recombines TRBV7-9 with TRBJ2-3, with 7 bases that match TRBD2. Looked up from germline, CDR1 is SEHNR and CDR2 is FQNEAQ (reference sequence). Trimming at V came to 5 bases and at J to 0 bases, leaving 5 bases not matched to a gene. The length of the CDR3 is 15 residues. CDR3 region: CASSLERGSTDTQYF. In DNA form, the CDR3 reads TGTGCCAGCAGCCTGGAGCGGGGAAGCACAGATACGCAGTATTTT.

The rearrangement uses TRBV6-5 and TRBJ2-2; the D is unclear. This CDR3 region has 15 residues. V lost 2 bases and J lost 4, with 11 bases in between. Germline lookup yields CDR1 MNHEY and CDR2 SVGAGI. CDR3 region: CASSYEVSATGELFF. In nucleotides, the CDR3 is TGTGCCAGCAGTTACGAAGTCAGCGCCACCGGGGAGCTGTTTTTT.

This chain connects TRBV4-1 to TRBJ2-2; maybe TRBD2 (6 bases). The CDR3 contains 15 residues. The V end was cut by 1 base, the J end by 6 bases, with 12 bases between. Germline V gives CDR1 MGHRA, CDR2 YSYEKL. CDR3 DNA: TGCGCCAGCAGCCAAGTCCAAAGGGACTCCGGGGAGCTGTTTTTT. Encoded protein: CASSQVQRDSGELFF.

This clonotype appeared a few times. The chain recombines TRBV9 with TRBJ2-2; 11 nucleotides line up with TRBD1. Trimming cost V 3 bases and J 6 bases; bases outside gene matches: 7. This CDR3 is 16 amino acids long. The germline CDR1 and CDR2 sequences are SGDLS and YYNGEE. The CDR3 here is CASSGGTGGRPGELFF. The CDR3 DNA reads as TGTGCCAGCAGCGGCGGGACAGGGGGACGACCCGGGGAGCTGTTTTTT.

This clonotype has more than one count but fewer than ten. The J gene is TRBJ2-7, the V gene TRBV7-9; D remains ambiguous. Between the trimmed V and J ends, which lost 3 bases and 6 bases, there was a span of 9 bases. There are 12 residues in the CDR3. Germline V gene sequence: CDR1 SEHNR, CDR2 FQNEAQ (reference sequence). The DNA of the CDR3 is TGTGCCAGCAGCTTTGAGGAGCTCGAGCAGTACTTC. Translation: CASSFEELEQYF.

This clonotype was observed a handful of times. The rearrangement uses TRBV20-1 and TRBJ1-2; 8 bases are shared with TRBD1. J was trimmed by 4 bases and V by 6 bases; bases with no gene match: 7. The V gene's germline CDR1 is DFQATT and CDR2 SNEGSKA (reference sequence). The CDR3 is made up of 13 amino acids. The CDR3 reads CSADTGQGYGYTF. The CDR3 DNA is TGCAGTGCCGATACCGGACAGGGCTATGGCTACACCTTC.

The rearrangement joins TRBV25-1 to TRBJ1-1, with no clear D. With 8 bases removed from V and 5 bases from J, the gap between germline ends came to 12 bases. Germline-derived CDR1 and CDR2 are MGHDK and SYGVNS. The CDR3 loop spans 12 amino acids. In DNA, the CDR3 is TGTGCCAGCCAAGTCCCCGGAACTGAAGCTTTCTTT. Its translation is CASQVPGTEAFF.